Each of the 26 T cell receptor beta chains below was sequenced from the same sample in a study of OX40 agonist ivuxolimab in advanced cancers. The protocol was immunoSEQ multiplex PCR, while the TCRdb copy is restricted to in-frame clones and leaves out a portion. The sample includes approximately 76,000 clones, 65% to 90% of them seen just once. The sequenced sample was CD4+ or CD8+ T cells sorted from blood, obtained in a trial of the OX40 agonist ivuxolimab. The receptor source for this set is an adult with an advanced solid tumor such as melanoma, head and neck, liver or kidney cancer.

The genes are TRBV27 and TRBJ1-2; 9 bases line up with TRBD1. The trim removed 4 bases at V and 8 bases at J, leaving 20 bases unmatched. The length of the CDR3 is 18 residues. Per the germline V gene, CDR1 is MNHEY and CDR2 is SMNVEV (reference sequence). CDR3 residues: CASSSQGTGFWRTWGYTF. The CDR3 DNA sequence: TGTGCCAGCAGTTCTCAGGGGACAGGGTTTTGGCGGACTTGGGGCTACACCTTC.

The rearrangement links TRBV9 to TRBJ2-3, with D perhaps TRBD2 (5 bases). Germline assignment: CDR1 SGDLS and CDR2 YYNGEE. Deletions cut 3 bases from V and 3 bases from J, with 14 bases between. This CDR3 spans 15 amino acids. The CDR3 region is CASSAVGESTDTQYF. The CDR3 nucleotides are TGTGCCAGCAGCGCGGTTGGGGAGTCGACAGATACGCAGTATTTT.

The chain employs TRBV27 and TRBJ1-5; a possible D gene is TRBD1 (5 bases). CDR3 size: 18 residues. CDR1 is MNHEY and CDR2 is SMNVEV in the germline V gene (reference sequence). Trimming shortened V by 5 bases and J by 0 bases, and 20 bases separated the two germline ends. The CDR3, as DNA: TGTGCCAGCAGTCCCCCCCGGACATTCGATTATAGCAATCAGCCCCAGCATTTT. The encoded protein is CASSPPRTFDYSNQPQHF.

The chain recombines TRBV7-3 with TRBJ1-1; D is unresolved. Trimming took 2 bases from V and 1 from J, leaving 5 bases between them. In germline, CDR1 is SGHTA, CDR2 FQGTGA. The CDR3 sequence is 13 residues long. The CDR3: CASSLWGNTEAFF. In nucleotides, the CDR3 is TGTGCCAGCAGCTTATGGGGGAACACTGAAGCTTTCTTT.

V is TRBV19 and J is TRBJ1-2, with TRBD1 matching 7 bases. Germline V CDR1 and CDR2: LNHDA, SQIVND (reference sequence). Trimming removed 5 bases from V and 8 bases from J; junction bases left unmatched: 11. This CDR3 spans 14 amino acids. Written as DNA, the CDR3 is TGTGCCAGTAGTGGATTCCGACAGGGAGAGGGCTACACCTTC. Translated: CASSGFRQGEGYTF.

The V and J genes are TRBV27 and TRBJ1-2; 8 bases fit TRBD1. Germline-derived CDR1 and CDR2 are MNHEY and SMNVEV (reference sequence). Trimming removed 4 bases from V and 8 bases from J; junction bases left unmatched: 12. The CDR3 length is 15 residues. The DNA for the CDR3 is TGTGCCAGCAGTTCACAGGGGGTCGGCCGGGGGGGCTACACCTTC. It translates to CASSSQGVGRGGYTF.

This sequence joins TRBV2 and TRBJ2-1; D possibly corresponds to TRBD2 (7 bases). The CDR3 consists of 14 residues. CDR1 is SNHLY and CDR2 is FYNNEI in the germline V gene. Trimming shortened V by 6 bases and J by 10 bases, and 19 bases separated the two germline ends. In DNA, the CDR3 is TGTGCCAGCAGAGACCTAACTGCGGGGGCGGAGCAGTTCTTC. This sequence encodes CASRDLTAGAEQFF.

This clone occurred a few times. The chain uses TRBV29-1 and TRBJ2-5, with 7 bases identical to TRBD1. In germline, CDR1 is SQVTM, CDR2 ANQGSEA. V gave up 4 bases and J gave up 4 bases; unmatched junction bases: 9. The CDR3 has 14 residues. The CDR3 coding sequence is TGCAGCGTTGGGGACCAGGGGGTTCGAGAGACCCAGTACTTC. Protein sequence: CSVGDQGVRETQYF. Looking up the rest from reference TRBV29-1 and TRBJ2-5 gives the full variable domain: SAVISQKPSRDICQRGTSLTIQCQVDSQVTMMFWYRQQPGQSLTLIATANQGSEATYESGFVIDKFPISRPNLTFSTLTVSNMSPEDSSIYLCSVGDQGVRETQYFGPGTRLLVL.

The chain uses TRBV5-1 and TRBJ1-4; D ambiguous. The CDR3 length is 15 residues. CDR1 and CDR2 (germline): SGHRS, YFSETQ. V lost 3 bases and J lost 0, with 9 bases in between. CDR3 sequence reads: CASSSSLATNEKLFF. The CDR3 DNA sequence: TGCGCCAGCAGCTCCTCACTGGCAACTAATGAAAAACTGTTTTTT.

V gene TRBV30 combines with J gene TRBJ1-2; no firm D call. This CDR3 is built from 12 residues. Germline CDR1 reads GTSNPN; CDR2 reads SVGIG (reference sequence). The V end was cut by 3 bases, the J end by 4 bases, with 9 bases between. DNA for the CDR3: TGTGCCTGGAGCCCCGGCTCCTATGGCTACACCTTC. It specifies CAWSPGSYGYTF.

This clone was seen only a few times. The chain combines TRBV5-1 with TRBJ2-7; TRBD2 agrees at 12 bases. V was pared by 4 bases and J by 5 bases, with 10 bases of the junction left unmatched. This CDR3 comprises 16 residues. Germline V gene lookup returns CDR1 SGHRS and CDR2 YFSETQ. CDR3 sequence: CASSRGELAGGNEQYF. The CDR3 coding sequence is TGCGCCAGCAGCCGGGGTGAACTAGCGGGGGGCAACGAGCAGTACTTC.

The chain links TRBV6-5 to TRBJ1-3; maybe TRBD1 (6 bases). The CDR3 has 14 residues. V was cut by 9 bases and J by 1 base, with 13 bases left in between. Germline CDR1 is MNHEY and CDR2 is SVGAGI. CDR3 in amino acids: CASKQGASGNTIYF. Here the CDR3 DNA reads TGTGCCAGTAAACAGGGTGCGTCTGGAAACACCATATATTTT.

The genes are TRBV27 and TRBJ2-7; D may be TRBD2 (7 bases). CDR3 length: 12 residues. CDR1 and CDR2 from the germline V gene are MNHEY and SMNVEV (reference sequence). The V and J ends lost 11 bases and 2 bases respectively, with 13 bases between them. Written as DNA, the CDR3 is TGTGCCGGCCAGGGGAGGGCCTACGAGCAGTACTTC. Translating gives CAGQGRAYEQYF.

This clone has only one observation. This chain links TRBV18 with TRBJ2-3, with 8 nucleotides matching TRBD1. CDR1 and CDR2 (germline): KGHSH, LQKENI. CDR3 length: 13 residues. V lost 3 bases to trimming and J lost 6 bases; unmatched junction nucleotides: 2. The DNA of the CDR3 is TGTGCCAGCTCACCGGACAGGGAGGATACGCAGTATTTT. It translates to CASSPDREDTQYF.

Concerning this clone: A read error may produce the germline difference seen at one junction end. This rearrangement joins TRBV5-6 to TRBJ1-1, with D unclear. The CDR3 loop spans 15 amino acids. The germline V gene encodes CDR1 SGHDT and CDR2 YYEEEE. The CDR3 DNA reads TGTACCAGCAGCTTGAGGGATTCGGGGAACACTGAAGCTTTCTTT. Translated, it gives CTSSLRDSGNTEAFF.

The V call is TRBV7-9, the J call TRBJ2-7; D not resolved. The V gene's germline CDR1 is SEHNR and CDR2 FQNEAQ (reference sequence). Trimming took 5 bases from V and 0 from J, leaving 14 bases between them. The CDR3 runs to 15 residues. CDR3 sequence reads: CASSTGLQSSYEQYF. CDR3 DNA sequence: TGTGCCAGCAGCACGGGTTTACAAAGCTCCTACGAGCAGTACTTC.

This chain uses TRBV7-3 with TRBJ2-2; D gene unclear. CDR1 and CDR2 (germline): SGHTA, FQGTGA. There are 15 residues in the CDR3. Trimming stripped 1 base from V and 2 bases from J, with 8 bases between. The DNA for the CDR3 is TGTGCCAGCAGCTTAAGTGGGTATAACACCGGGGAGCTGTTTTTT. It codes for CASSLSGYNTGELFF. The full variable domain, completed using reference TRBV7-3 and TRBJ2-2, is GAGVSQTPSNKVTEKGKYVELRCDPISGHTALYWYRQSLGQGPEFLIYFQGTGAADDSGLPNDRFFAVRPEGSVSTLKIQRTERGDSAVYLCASSLSGYNTGELFFGEGSRLTVL.

The V gene is TRBV5-5, the J gene TRBJ1-4, with TRBD1 matching 8 bases. CDR3 length equals 15 residues. Per germline, CDR1 SGHKS and CDR2 YYEKEE (reference sequence). V lost 4 bases and J lost 8; bases outside the gene matches: 10. CDR3 sequence reads: CASSPNRGEGEKLFF. CDR3 DNA: TGTGCCAGCAGCCCCAACAGGGGGGAAGGCGAAAAACTGTTTTTT. The full variable domain, rest sourced from reference TRBV5-5 and TRBJ1-4, is DAGVTQSPTHLIKTRGQQVTLRCSPISGHKSVSWYQQVLGQGPQFIFQYYEKEERGRGNFPDRFSARQFPNYSSELNVNALLLGDSALYLCASSPNRGEGEKLFFGSGTQLSVL.

The chain employs TRBV6-5 and TRBJ2-2; tentatively, D is TRBD1 (6 bases). Germline-derived CDR1 and CDR2 are MNHEY and SVGAGI. V lost 6 bases and J lost 1, with 15 bases in between. This CDR3 has 16 amino acids. The CDR3, as DNA: TGTGCCAGCAGATACAGGGCACGCCAGAACACCGGGGAGCTGTTTTTT. Protein sequence: CASRYRARQNTGELFF.

The chain combines TRBV5-6 with TRBJ2-7; TRBD1 aligns across 10 bases. V shed 3 bases, J shed 5 bases, and the junction held 5 bases outside the gene matches. CDR1 is SGHDT, CDR2 YYEEEE, per germline. The CDR3 sequence is 14 residues long. The CDR3 DNA follows: TGTGCCAGCAGCTCGACAGGGGGCACGGACGAGCAGTACTTC. Translated, it gives CASSSTGGTDEQYF.

In this sample, this clone turned up once. The chain joins TRBV15 to TRBJ1-4, with TRBD1 identical over 7 bases. This CDR3 has 15 residues. The ends lost 5 bases at V and 8 bases at J; junction bases unmatched: 11. The germline V gene encodes CDR1 LNHNV and CDR2 YYDKDF (reference sequence). CDR3 in DNA: TGTGCCACCAGCGGGGGGGACAGAACAAGGGAAAAACTGTTTTTT. It codes for CATSGGDRTREKLFF.

This sequence joins TRBV7-6 and TRBJ2-3; 14 positions match TRBD2. In germline, CDR1 is SGHVS, CDR2 FNYEAQ. Trimming removed 5 bases from V and 5 bases from J; junction bases left unmatched: 9. There are 17 residues in the CDR3. CDR3 bases: TGTGCCAGCAGCCCCCGGACTAGCGGGGGGCTGGGAGATACGCAGTATTTT. This encodes CASSPRTSGGLGDTQYF.

J is TRBJ1-2 and V is TRBV7-2; no clear D. V lost 2 bases and J lost 5, with 9 bases in between. Germline loops: CDR1 SGHTA, CDR2 FQGNSA. The CDR3 has 13 amino acids. The CDR3 spells CASSLSTVYGYTF. The CDR3 region has the DNA TGTGCCAGCAGCTTAAGCACGGTTTATGGCTACACCTTC.

The rearrangement uses TRBV5-1 and TRBJ2-3, with TRBD2 matching over 11 bases. The CDR3 consists of 16 residues. Losses at the gene ends were 4 bases for V and 2 bases for J; bases not matched to a gene: 6. Germline V gives CDR1 SGHRS, CDR2 YFSETQ. This CDR3 is CASSPTSGGHTDTQYF. The CDR3 DNA is TGCGCCAGCAGCCCCACTAGCGGGGGTCACACAGATACGCAGTATTTT.

The chain couples TRBV30 to TRBJ1-1; D not resolved. CDR1 is GTSNPN, CDR2 SVGIG, per germline (reference sequence). The CDR3 covers 13 residues. Trimming stripped 0 bases from V and 1 base from J, with 6 bases between. CDR3 coding DNA: TGTGCCTGGAGTGTTAACGGGAACACTGAAGCTTTCTTT. Protein: CAWSVNGNTEAFF.

The chain links TRBV5-6 to TRBJ1-1; 7 bases map to TRBD1. V shed 1 base, J shed 0 bases, and the junction held 15 bases outside the gene matches. Germline-derived CDR1 and CDR2 are SGHDT and YYEEEE. The CDR3 extends over 19 amino acids. The DNA for the CDR3 is TGTGCCAGCAGCTTGAGGAGGGACAGAGGTTGGCGAGTGAACACTGAAGCTTTCTTT. This encodes CASSLRRDRGWRVNTEAFF.